This T cell receptor beta chain was obtained from a study of post-analysis software for immune sequencing data. Study conclusions and caveats: Elevated frequency relative to controls characterized several TRBV segments in patients, TRBV5-6, TRBV5-1 and TRBV20-1 among them.

The TCR beta cDNA libraries carried unique molecular identifiers. TCRdb called the PCR reads again in MiXCR, with one record for every CDR3 protein. The table records hundreds of thousands of distinct CDR3 sequences, 30% of them present only once. This clonotype was counted many times. Antigen unknown. Trimming took 3 bases from V and 7 from J, leaving 16 bases between them. This CDR3 has 15 amino acids. Germline V gene data show CDR1 as WNHNN and CDR2 as SYGVQD (reference sequence). The chain joins TRBV10-1 to TRBJ2-1; D is possibly TRBD2 (6 bases). This sequence was found in a girl under 18 with multiple sclerosis. Sequences were obtained from blood. CDR3 protein: CASSDGAAGTNEQFF. The CDR3 DNA reads as TGCGCCAGCAGTGACGGTGCAGCGGGTACGAATGAGCAGTTCTTC.